The T cell receptor (beta chain) described here comes from a study of blood T cell repertoires in COVID-19. About the study: Specimens from acute and convalescent COVID-19 originated in the United States, Italy and Spain. Nucleic acid was either cDNA or gDNA, and it came from T cells, B-cell-depleted T cells, or PBMCs.

Trimming left V 2 bases short and J 4 bases short, with 5 bases between. The CDR3 runs 12 residues. Germline CDR1 ENHRY, CDR2 SYGVKD. The assay was immunoSEQ multiplex PCR, and TCRdb's table has in-frame clones only and misses some. Of around 200,000 clones in the sample, more than 70% were seen once. Sequenced material: peripheral blood. This TCR came from a man between 18 and 35 years old with active or convalescent COVID-19. The chain carries TRBV10-3 and TRBJ1-2; no clear D. CDR3 in DNA: TGTGCCATCAGTGAGACCGGCTATGGCTACACCTTC. Its protein product is CAISETGYGYTF.